These T cell receptor beta chains were read from a single sample in a study of TIL therapy for anti-PD-1-resistant metastatic lung cancer. Data came from immunoSEQ multiplex PCR; TCRdb stores just in-frame clones and leaves some out. The table lists approximately 92,000 clones, around 71% of them singletons, with approximately 10% in the top ten. The sequenced sample was tumor tissue, obtained at baseline. The receptors stem from a person between 25 and 80 years old with non-small cell lung cancer. CDR3s include the opening cysteine and the closing phenylalanine or tryptophan. The D gene is left open where the match is weak. Only part of the rows carry a size: once, few, many, or a class if the clone is expanded.

d_gene: TRBD2; j_gene: TRBJ2-3; v_gene: TRBV5-4; abundance: NA; CDR3nt: TGTGCCAGCAGCTTGGACGCGGGAGGTTCAAATACGCAGTATTTT; CDR3aa: CASSLDAGGSNTQYF
d_gene: NA; j_gene: TRBJ1-1; v_gene: TRBV14; abundance: NA; CDR3nt: TGTGCCAGCAGCCAAGATATGGCAACCTACACTGAAGCTTTCTTT; CDR3aa: CASSQDMATYTEAFF
d_gene: NA; j_gene: TRBJ2-2; v_gene: TRBV19; abundance: NA; CDR3nt: TGTGCCAGTAGTATTCGACTGCGAGGCACCGGGGAGCTGTTTTTT; CDR3aa: CASSIRLRGTGELFF
d_gene: TRBD2; j_gene: TRBJ2-1; v_gene: TRBV5-4; abundance: NA; CDR3nt: TGTGCCAGCAGCCCTAGCGGGAGGATATACAATGAGCAGTTCTTC; CDR3aa: CASSPSGRIYNEQFF
d_gene: TRBD1; j_gene: TRBJ2-6; v_gene: TRBV7-3; abundance: NA; CDR3nt: TGTGCCAGCAGCCCTACAGGGGGCGCAGGCTCTGGGGCCAACGTCCTGACTTTC; CDR3aa: CASSPTGGAGSGANVLTF
d_gene: TRBD2; j_gene: TRBJ2-2; v_gene: TRBV2; abundance: few; CDR3nt: TGTGCCAGCAGTGAAGCCGGACTAGCGGGGGACACCGGGGAGCTGTTTTTT; CDR3aa: CASSEAGLAGDTGELFF
d_gene: NA; j_gene: TRBJ1-2; v_gene: TRBV29-1; abundance: medium-sized; CDR3nt: TGCAGCGTTTCTATGGGGGTCGGGGATGGCTACACCTTC; CDR3aa: CSVSMGVGDGYTF
d_gene: TRBD2; j_gene: TRBJ2-1; v_gene: TRBV7-9; abundance: few; CDR3nt: TGTGCCAGCTCGGGTGGCGGGGGGCCTTGGAATGAGCAGTTCTTC; CDR3aa: CASSGGGGPWNEQFF
d_gene: NA; j_gene: TRBJ1-5; v_gene: TRBV7-2; abundance: NA; CDR3nt: TGTGCCAGCAGCTTAGATGGGGGGTCGGGGCAGCCCCAGCATTTT; CDR3aa: CASSLDGGSGQPQHF
d_gene: NA; j_gene: TRBJ2-3; v_gene: TRBV20-1; abundance: NA; CDR3nt: TGCAGTGCTAGTCTACATTCCCCAGATACGCAGTATTTT; CDR3aa: CSASLHSPDTQYF
d_gene: TRBD1; j_gene: TRBJ2-3; v_gene: TRBV5-4; abundance: NA; CDR3nt: TGTGCCAGCAGCCATGGACAGGGATCAGATACGCAGTATTTT; CDR3aa: CASSHGQGSDTQYF
d_gene: NA; j_gene: TRBJ2-4; v_gene: TRBV7-2; abundance: NA; CDR3nt: TGTGCCAGCAGCCCAGGGACCCGGGACATTCAGTACTTC; CDR3aa: CASSPGTRDIQYF
d_gene: TRBD2; j_gene: TRBJ2-3; v_gene: TRBV30; abundance: NA; CDR3nt: TGTGCCTGGAGTATCTTACAGGGGACTAGCGGGACTAGCACAGATACGCAGTATTTT; CDR3aa: CAWSILQGTSGTSTDTQYF
d_gene: TRBD1; j_gene: TRBJ1-5; v_gene: TRBV5-1; abundance: NA; CDR3nt: TGCGCCAGCAGCCCCTGGACAGGTCAGCCCCAGCATTTT; CDR3aa: CASSPWTGQPQHF
d_gene: TRBD1; j_gene: TRBJ1-6; v_gene: TRBV5-4; abundance: few; CDR3nt: TGTGCCAGCAGCCCAATACAGGGGATGTCACCCCTCCACTTT; CDR3aa: CASSPIQGMSPLHF
d_gene: NA; j_gene: TRBJ2-3; v_gene: TRBV7-2; abundance: NA; CDR3nt: TGTGCCAGCAGCTCGATAACTGGGGATACGCAGTATTTT; CDR3aa: CASSSITGDTQYF
d_gene: NA; j_gene: TRBJ2-2; v_gene: TRBV27; abundance: NA; CDR3nt: TGTGCCAGCAGTTTGAAGGGAGTATTCGGCGGGGAGCTGTTTTTT; CDR3aa: CASSLKGVFGGELFF
d_gene: NA; j_gene: TRBJ1-5; v_gene: TRBV28; abundance: NA; CDR3nt: TGTGCCAGCAGCGCACTCGCTTTCAAAGGCTCCTTATACAATCAGCCCCAGCATTTT; CDR3aa: CASSALAFKGSLYNQPQHF
d_gene: TRBD1; j_gene: TRBJ2-7; v_gene: TRBV5-4; abundance: NA; CDR3nt: TGTGCCAGCAGTCCCCAGGGGGCCCCCTACGAGCAGTACTTC; CDR3aa: CASSPQGAPYEQYF
d_gene: NA; j_gene: TRBJ1-2; v_gene: TRBV18; abundance: few; CDR3nt: TGTGCCAGCTCACCACCTACAATTAACTATGGCTACACCTTC; CDR3aa: CASSPPTINYGYTF
d_gene: NA; j_gene: TRBJ1-2; v_gene: TRBV7-2; abundance: NA; CDR3nt: TGTGCCAGCAGCTTATGGGACCAGGGCCGCGGCTACACCTTC; CDR3aa: CASSLWDQGRGYTF
d_gene: TRBD2; j_gene: TRBJ2-1; v_gene: TRBV5-1; abundance: NA; CDR3nt: TGCGCCAGCAGCTTCGGGACTAGCGGAGCCCCTTACAATGAGCAGTTCTTC; CDR3aa: CASSFGTSGAPYNEQFF
d_gene: NA; j_gene: TRBJ2-1; v_gene: TRBV28; abundance: NA; CDR3nt: TGTGCCAGCAGTTTGGGCCAGTCCTACAATGAGCAGTTCTTC; CDR3aa: CASSLGQSYNEQFF
d_gene: TRBD1; j_gene: TRBJ1-4; v_gene: TRBV30; abundance: once; CDR3nt: TGTGCCTGGAGGGGGACAGCAACTAATGAAAAACTGTTTTTT; CDR3aa: CAWRGTATNEKLFF
d_gene: NA; j_gene: TRBJ2-1; v_gene: TRBV6-2/TRBV6-3; abundance: NA; CDR3nt: TGTGCCAGCAGTTACTCGAATAGGGGCAGAGACAATGAGCAGTTCTTC; CDR3aa: CASSYSNRGRDNEQFF
d_gene: NA; j_gene: TRBJ1-4; v_gene: TRBV7-2; abundance: NA; CDR3nt: TGTGCCAGCAGCGGAACAGGGTGGGGGGATGAAAAACTGTTTTTT; CDR3aa: CASSGTGWGDEKLFF
d_gene: NA; j_gene: TRBJ2-7; v_gene: TRBV7-3; abundance: NA; CDR3nt: TGTGCCAGCAGCTTAATGTCAGGGGCCCCCTACGAGCAGTACTTC; CDR3aa: CASSLMSGAPYEQYF
d_gene: NA; j_gene: TRBJ2-4; v_gene: TRBV21-1; abundance: few; CDR3nt: TGTGCCGGAAGACAGTTAGCCAAAAACATTCAGTACTTC; CDR3aa: CAGRQLAKNIQYF
d_gene: TRBD2; j_gene: TRBJ2-5; v_gene: TRBV19; abundance: NA; CDR3nt: TGTGCCAGTAGTTTAACGGGACTAGCGGGAGGGCCTGTCAAGACCCAGTACTTC; CDR3aa: CASSLTGLAGGPVKTQYF
d_gene: NA; j_gene: TRBJ2-5; v_gene: TRBV7-9; abundance: NA; CDR3nt: TGTGCCAGCAGCTTCGAGGGGCAGGGCCAAGAGACCCAGTACTTC; CDR3aa: CASSFEGQGQETQYF
d_gene: NA; j_gene: TRBJ2-7; v_gene: TRBV11-2; abundance: NA; CDR3nt: TGTGCCAGCAGCCCAGATCAGGTTCGAGGGACCCCGAGCTCCTACGAGCAGTACTTC; CDR3aa: CASSPDQVRGTPSSYEQYF
d_gene: NA; j_gene: TRBJ2-5; v_gene: TRBV7-8; abundance: NA; CDR3nt: TGTGCCAGCAGCTCCCTCACAGGGATCCAAGAGACCCAGTACTTC; CDR3aa: CASSSLTGIQETQYF
d_gene: TRBD2; j_gene: TRBJ2-1; v_gene: TRBV28; abundance: NA; CDR3nt: TGTGCCAGCAGGATTGGGACTACCAATGAGCAGTTCTTC; CDR3aa: CASRIGTTNEQFF
d_gene: NA; j_gene: TRBJ2-1; v_gene: TRBV5-4; abundance: NA; CDR3nt: TGTGCCAGCAGCTTGCGGGGCGCGGTGGGGTTCTTC; CDR3aa: CASSLRGAVGFF
d_gene: NA; j_gene: TRBJ2-7; v_gene: TRBV18; abundance: few; CDR3nt: TGTGCCAGCTCGCGTTTAGGGGCCCACGAGCAGTACTTC; CDR3aa: CASSRLGAHEQYF
d_gene: TRBD2; j_gene: TRBJ2-7; v_gene: TRBV24-1; abundance: once; CDR3nt: TGTGCCACCAGTGATCCTCGGACTAGTCATCGCGAGCAGTACTTC; CDR3aa: CATSDPRTSHREQYF
d_gene: TRBD1; j_gene: TRBJ2-7; v_gene: TRBV7-8; abundance: NA; CDR3nt: TGTGCCAGCAGCTTAGGACAGGGTTTTTACTACGAGCAGTACTTC; CDR3aa: CASSLGQGFYYEQYF